The clone carrying this T cell receptor (beta chain) was counted ten times or more. This sample was taken from a study of CD8+CD57+ T cells in acquired aplastic anemia. According to the study, genomic DNA was the template for TCR beta VDJ and CDR3 profiling. Using its own MiXCR run on the reads, TCRdb lists one record per CDR3 protein. Among 150,000 to 200,000 distinct CDR3 sequences listed, less than 60% were seen once. For sequencing, patients were chosen who had shown expansion of CD8+CD57+ cells by flow cytometry. Sequencing was done on a sample of sorted CD4+, CD8+, or CD8+CD57+ T cells (not recorded which) from PBMCs. The TCR originated in a human donor with aplastic anemia.

The CDR3 spells CASSIDPGGTDTQYF. The DNA of the CDR3 is TGTGCCAGTAGTATTGACCCCGGGGGGACAGATACGCAGTATTTT. The chain links TRBV19 to TRBJ2-3, with TRBD2 matching 7 bases. In germline, CDR1 is LNHDA, CDR2 SQIVND (reference sequence). V shed 3 bases, J shed 3 bases, and the junction held 6 bases outside the gene matches. The CDR3 has 15 amino acids.